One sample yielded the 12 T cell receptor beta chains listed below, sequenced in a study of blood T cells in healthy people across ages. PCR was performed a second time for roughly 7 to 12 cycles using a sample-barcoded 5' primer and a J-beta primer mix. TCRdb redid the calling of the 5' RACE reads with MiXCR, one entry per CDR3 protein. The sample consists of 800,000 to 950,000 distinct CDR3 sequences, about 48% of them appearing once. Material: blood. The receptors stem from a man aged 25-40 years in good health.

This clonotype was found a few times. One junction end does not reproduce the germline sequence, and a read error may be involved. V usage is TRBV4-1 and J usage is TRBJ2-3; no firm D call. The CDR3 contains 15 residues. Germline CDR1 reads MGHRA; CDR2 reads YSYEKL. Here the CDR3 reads CASSRPAGSTDTQYF. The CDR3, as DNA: TGCGCCAGCAGCCGTCCGGCCGGTAGCACGGATACGCAGTATTTT.

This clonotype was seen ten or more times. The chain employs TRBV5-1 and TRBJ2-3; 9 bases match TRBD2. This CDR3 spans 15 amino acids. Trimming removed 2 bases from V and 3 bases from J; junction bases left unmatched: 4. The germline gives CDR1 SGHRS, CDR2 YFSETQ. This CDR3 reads CASSLAGGTTDTQYF. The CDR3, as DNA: TGCGCCAGCAGCTTAGCGGGGGGAACTACAGATACGCAGTATTTT.

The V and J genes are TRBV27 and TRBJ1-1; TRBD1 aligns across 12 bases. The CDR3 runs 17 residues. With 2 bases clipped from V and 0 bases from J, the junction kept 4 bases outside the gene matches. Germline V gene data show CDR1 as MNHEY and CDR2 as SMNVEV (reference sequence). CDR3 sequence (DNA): TGTGCCAGCAGTTTAGGGGACAGGGGGCTGATGAACACTGAAGCTTTCTTT. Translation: CASSLGDRGLMNTEAFF.

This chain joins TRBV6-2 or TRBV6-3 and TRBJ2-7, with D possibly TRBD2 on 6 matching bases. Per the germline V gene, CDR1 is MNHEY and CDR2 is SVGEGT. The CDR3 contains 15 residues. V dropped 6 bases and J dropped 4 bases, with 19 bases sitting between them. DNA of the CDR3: TGTGCCAGCAGGGATGCGGGGACCACCTTTTACGAGCAGTACTTC. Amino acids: CASRDAGTTFYEQYF.

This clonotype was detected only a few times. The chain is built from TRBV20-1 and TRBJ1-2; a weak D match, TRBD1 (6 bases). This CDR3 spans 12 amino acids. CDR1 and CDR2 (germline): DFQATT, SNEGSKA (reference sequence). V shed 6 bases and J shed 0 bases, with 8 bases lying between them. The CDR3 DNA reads TGCAGTGCCGGGACAACTAACTATGGCTACACCTTC. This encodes CSAGTTNYGYTF.

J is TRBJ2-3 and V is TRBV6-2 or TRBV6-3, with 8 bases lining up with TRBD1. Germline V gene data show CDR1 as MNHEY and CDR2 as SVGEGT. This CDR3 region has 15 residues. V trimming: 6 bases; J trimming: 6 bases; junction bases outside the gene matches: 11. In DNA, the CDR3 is TGTGCCAGCAGAAGGGACAGGCTGACTGCGGATACGCAGTATTTT. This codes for CASRRDRLTADTQYF.

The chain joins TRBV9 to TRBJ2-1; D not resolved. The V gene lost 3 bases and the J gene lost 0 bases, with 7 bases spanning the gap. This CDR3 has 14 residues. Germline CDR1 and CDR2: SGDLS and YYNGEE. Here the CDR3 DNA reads TGTGCCAGCAGCGCCAAGAGCTCCTACAATGAGCAGTTCTTC. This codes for CASSAKSSYNEQFF. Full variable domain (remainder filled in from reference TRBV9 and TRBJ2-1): DSGVTQTPKHLITATGQRVTLRCSPRSGDLSVYWYQQSLDQGLQFLIQYYNGEERAKGNILERFSAQQFPDLHSELNLSSLELGDSALYFCASSAKSSYNEQFFGPGTRLTVL.

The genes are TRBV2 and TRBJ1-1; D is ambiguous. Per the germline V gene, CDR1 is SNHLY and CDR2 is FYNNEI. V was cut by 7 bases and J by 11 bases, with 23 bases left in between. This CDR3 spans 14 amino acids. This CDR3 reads CASIHGDIQMGAFF. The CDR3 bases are TGTGCCAGCATTCATGGAGACATCCAAATGGGGGCTTTCTTT.

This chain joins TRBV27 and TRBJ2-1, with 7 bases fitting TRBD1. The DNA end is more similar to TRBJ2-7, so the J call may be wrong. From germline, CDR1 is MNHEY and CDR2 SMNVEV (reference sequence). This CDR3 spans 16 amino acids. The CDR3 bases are TGTGCCAGCAGTTTAAAGGGGGCGGGCTCCTACAATGAGCAGTACTTC. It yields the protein CASSLKGAGSYNEQYF.

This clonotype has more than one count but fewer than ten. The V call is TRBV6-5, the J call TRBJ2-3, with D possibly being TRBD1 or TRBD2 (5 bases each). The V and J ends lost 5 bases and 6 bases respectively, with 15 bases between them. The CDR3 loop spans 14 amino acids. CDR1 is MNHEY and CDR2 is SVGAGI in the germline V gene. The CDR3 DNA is TGTGCCAGCAGTCGAACAGGACTGAGGGATACGCAGTATTTT. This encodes CASSRTGLRDTQYF.

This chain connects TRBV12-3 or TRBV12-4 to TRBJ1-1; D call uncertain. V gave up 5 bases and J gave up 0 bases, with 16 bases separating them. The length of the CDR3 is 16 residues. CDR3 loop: CASSVSANWMNTEAFF. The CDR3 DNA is TGTGCCAGCAGTGTTTCAGCAAACTGGATGAACACTGAAGCTTTCTTT.

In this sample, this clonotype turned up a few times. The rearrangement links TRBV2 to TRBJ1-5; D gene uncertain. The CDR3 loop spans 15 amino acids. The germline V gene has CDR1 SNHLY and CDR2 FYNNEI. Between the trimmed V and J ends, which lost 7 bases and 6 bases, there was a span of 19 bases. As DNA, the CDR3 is TGTGCCAGCACCAACCCGACCGATCCGGGTCAGCCCCAGCATTTT. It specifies CASTNPTDPGQPQHF.